This entry lists 24 T cell receptor beta chains sequenced from one sample in a study of blood T cell repertoires in COVID-19. Data came from immunoSEQ multiplex PCR; TCRdb stores just in-frame clones and leaves some out. The data contain 65,000 to 95,000 clones, around 91% of them seen just once; the ten biggest clones take up 10% to 15%. Sequenced input: peripheral blood. These receptors were obtained from a man aged 65-85 years with active or convalescent COVID-19.

This chain uses TRBV7-9 with TRBJ1-1; 7 nucleotides align to TRBD1. With V trimmed by 8 bases and J by 10 bases, 7 bases remained unmatched. The CDR3 has 11 amino acids. CDR1 and CDR2 from the germline V gene are SEHNR and FQNEAQ (reference sequence). The CDR3 reads CASAGTVSAFF. CDR3 nucleotide sequence: TGTGCCAGCGCCGGGACAGTCTCAGCTTTCTTT.

The genes are TRBV9 and TRBJ2-3; D gene unclear. The CDR3 runs 14 residues. V shed 0 bases and J shed 5 bases, with 10 bases lying between them. CDR1 and CDR2 from the germline V gene are SGDLS and YYNGEE. The CDR3 DNA sequence: TGTGCCAGCAGCGTAGCTACGACTGGAGATACGCAGTATTTT. Protein sequence: CASSVATTGDTQYF.

This chain links TRBV4-3 with TRBJ1-6; D call uncertain. The CDR3 runs to 17 residues. Germline CDR1 LGHNA, CDR2 YSLEER. The V end lost 3 bases, the J end lost 1 base, and 13 bases lay between the germline ends. The CDR3 bases are TGCGCCAGCAGCCACGCGATAGGAGGATCCTATAATTCACCCCTCCACTTT. Its protein is CASSHAIGGSYNSPLHF.

The chain links TRBV2 to TRBJ1-4; weak D call: TRBD1 (6 bases). This CDR3 has 15 residues. CDR1 and CDR2 (germline): SNHLY, FYNNEI. V lost 2 bases and J 8 bases, leaving 15 bases between the germline ends. CDR3 amino acids: CASSESAGVGEKLFF. The DNA of the CDR3 is TGTGCCAGCAGTGAAAGCGCAGGGGTCGGAGAAAAACTGTTTTTT. Supplemented by reference TRBV2 and TRBJ1-4, the full variable domain reads EPEVTQTPSHQVTQMGQEVILRCVPISNHLYFYWYRQILGQKVEFLVSFYNNEISEKSEIFDDQFSVERPDGSNFTLKIRSTKLEDSAMYFCASSESAGVGEKLFFGSGTQLSVL.

The V call is TRBV5-6, the J call TRBJ1-3; D uncertain. The CDR3 is 16 residues long. CDR1 is SGHDT and CDR2 is YYEEEE in the germline V gene. The V and J ends lost 4 bases and 0 bases respectively, with 14 bases between them. CDR3 DNA: TGTGCCAGCAGCCCGATTGGGAGGAGCTCTGGAAACACCATATATTTT. It translates to CASSPIGRSSGNTIYF.

The chain links TRBV6-5 to TRBJ1-5, with D unclear. Germline V gene sequence: CDR1 MNHEY, CDR2 SVGAGI. The CDR3 spans 14 residues. V lost 8 bases and J lost 1, with 12 bases in between. CDR3 in DNA: TGTGCCAGCGCACCCAGACTGAGCAATCAGCCCCAGCATTTT. This codes for CASAPRLSNQPQHF.

A note on this clone: The missing conserved phenylalanine or tryptophan at the end of this CDR3 makes a read error likely. No DNA is shown, since the ends of the CDR3 on it are uncertain; the CDR3 is the one TCRdb lists. V is TRBV14 and J is TRBJ2-2; TRBD1 is taken as the D call from the table, unchecked against the DNA. The CDR3 numbers 10 amino acids, ends counted. Looked up from germline, CDR1 is SGHDN and CDR2 is FVKESK. This chain's CDR3 is CASSQDRTPS.

This clone was seen a single time. The V and J genes are TRBV10-2 and TRBJ2-7, with D perhaps matching TRBD2 (6 bases). CDR3 length equals 13 residues. Germline loops: CDR1 WSHSY, CDR2 SAAADI. V was clipped by 3 bases and J by 2 bases, with 8 bases between them. The CDR3 sequence: CASSDPGAYEQYF. The CDR3 DNA sequence: TGCGCCAGCAGTGACCCGGGGGCCTACGAGCAGTACTTC.

This clone was picked up a small number of times. The chain combines TRBV5-1 with TRBJ2-1; perhaps TRBD2 as D (6 bases). Trimming cost V 4 bases and J 10 bases, with 21 bases left between them. The CDR3 spans 15 residues. Germline assignment: CDR1 SGHRS and CDR2 YFSETQ. This chain's CDR3 is CASSQGLLRSWEQFF. Written as DNA, the CDR3 is TGCGCCAGCAGCCAGGGACTCCTAAGGTCGTGGGAGCAGTTCTTC.

This chain joins TRBV7-2 and TRBJ2-3, with TRBD1 identical over 7 bases. The V and J ends lost 2 bases and 8 bases, in that order; junction bases with no gene match: 13. Germline CDR1 SGHTA, CDR2 FQGNSA. CDR3 size: 16 residues. The chain's CDR3 is CASSLRRQGEAGTQYF. CDR3 DNA: TGTGCCAGCAGCTTAAGACGGCAGGGGGAAGCAGGTACGCAGTATTTT.

The CDR3 loop reads CASSQDLWRGRPGELFF. DNA of the CDR3: TGCGCCAGCAGCCAAGATCTGTGGAGGGGGCGCCCCGGGGAGCTGTTTTTT. The chain has TRBV4-3 and TRBJ2-2, with D tentatively TRBD1 (7 bases). Germline CDR1 is LGHNA and CDR2 is YSLEER. Deletions cut 0 bases from V and 6 bases from J, with 17 bases between. The CDR3 runs 17 residues.

This chain joins TRBV27 and TRBJ1-1, with D possibly being TRBD1 (5 bases). The CDR3 sequence is 13 residues long. CDR1 and CDR2 from the germline V gene are MNHEY and SMNVEV (reference sequence). Trimming took off 3 bases at V and 6 bases at J, with 11 bases between the two ends. In nucleotides, the CDR3 is TGTGCCAGCAGTTTCACCAGGGAATCTGAAGCTTTCTTT. Translated: CASSFTRESEAFF.

The chain recombines TRBV7-2 with TRBJ1-2; a possible D gene is TRBD1 (5 bases). Germline V gene sequence: CDR1 SGHTA, CDR2 FQGNSA. CDR3 size: 15 residues. Trimming removed 1 base at V and 8 bases at J, with 17 bases between. The CDR3 is CASSLGSPGMGGYTF. DNA of the CDR3: TGTGCCAGCAGCTTAGGTAGTCCAGGGATGGGGGGCTACACCTTC.

The rearrangement links TRBV27 to TRBJ2-1, with 7 bases fitting TRBD2. This CDR3 spans 15 amino acids. Trimming removed 8 bases from V and 12 bases from J; junction bases left unmatched: 19. Germline V gene sequence: CDR1 MNHEY, CDR2 SMNVEV (reference sequence). Here the CDR3 DNA reads TGTGCCAGCGGACCCGCAGGAGGGACTACGACTGGGCAGTTCTTC. Translation: CASGPAGGTTTGQFF.

The genes are TRBV6-5 and TRBJ1-1, with D unresolved. The germline V and J ends were trimmed by 7 bases and 2 bases, with 8 bases remaining between them. The CDR3 is 12 residues long. Germline CDR1 is MNHEY and CDR2 is SVGAGI. CDR3 bases: TGTGCCAGCACCGCAGGAAACACTGAAGCTTTCTTT. Translating gives CASTAGNTEAFF.

The gene calls are TRBV3-1 (or the pseudogene TRBV3-2) and TRBJ2-5; D is perhaps TRBD1 (7 bases). Per germline, CDR1 LGHDT and CDR2 YNNKEL (reference sequence). The V and J ends lost 4 bases and 3 bases respectively, with 12 bases between them. This CDR3 is 14 amino acids long. The CDR3 spells CASSPSGGKETQYF. The CDR3 bases are TGTGCCAGCAGCCCATCAGGGGGGAAAGAGACCCAGTACTTC.

The chain joins TRBV15 to TRBJ2-4, with TRBD1 matching over 7 bases. The CDR3 covers 15 residues. Germline V lookup: CDR1 LNHNV, CDR2 YYDKDF (reference sequence). The V gene end was trimmed by 2 bases and the J gene end by 6 bases; junction bases not matched to a gene: 7. The CDR3 reads CATSRFGTELNIQYF. CDR3 bases: TGTGCCACCAGCAGATTCGGGACAGAGCTAAACATTCAGTACTTC.

J is TRBJ1-4 and V is TRBV27; maybe TRBD1 (6 bases). The CDR3 runs to 15 residues. CDR1 is MNHEY, CDR2 SMNVEV, per germline (reference sequence). V was cut by 5 bases and J by 7 bases, with 17 bases left in between. CDR3 amino acids: CASSPEQGASEKLFF. The CDR3 DNA reads TGTGCCAGCAGTCCCGAACAGGGCGCGAGTGAAAAACTGTTTTTT. The full variable domain, rest sourced from reference TRBV27 and TRBJ1-4, is EAQVTQNPRYLITVTGKKLTVTCSQNMNHEYMSWYRQDPGLGLRQIYYSMNVEVTDKGDVPEGYKVSRKEKRNFPLILESPSPNQTSLYFCASSPEQGASEKLFFGSGTQLSVL.

This clone has more than one count but fewer than ten. This rearrangement joins TRBV3-1 (or the pseudogene TRBV3-2) to TRBJ1-2, with a possible D match to TRBD1 (6 bases). The V and J ends lost 4 bases and 8 bases respectively, with 11 bases between them. Germline-derived CDR1 and CDR2 are LGHDT and YNNKEL (reference sequence). The CDR3 is 12 amino acids. The CDR3 protein is CASSPRGGGYTF. DNA for the CDR3: TGTGCCAGCAGCCCCCGGGGGGGCGGCTACACCTTC.

CDR3 protein: CASSSRMTTNEKLFF. CDR3 DNA: TGTGCCAGCAGCTCCAGGATGACAACTAATGAAAAACTGTTTTTT. The rearrangement links TRBV27 to TRBJ1-4; D unclear. Between the trimmed V and J ends, which lost 6 bases and 0 bases, there was a span of 11 bases. The CDR3 totals 15 residues. Per germline, CDR1 MNHEY and CDR2 SMNVEV (reference sequence).

CDR3 sequence reads: CASSSAGTGLAEAFF. The CDR3 DNA sequence: TGTGCCAGCAGCTCAGCCGGGACAGGGCTAGCTGAAGCTTTCTTT. The gene calls are TRBV7-2 and TRBJ1-1, with 9 nucleotides matching TRBD1. This CDR3 is 15 amino acids long. Germline lookup yields CDR1 SGHTA and CDR2 FQGNSA. J lost 6 bases, V lost 4 bases, and 9 bases had no gene match.

This clone showed up just once. The V gene is TRBV28, the J gene TRBJ2-5, with D possibly matching TRBD1 (5 bases). V was clipped by 1 base and J by 2 bases, with 11 bases between them. CDR3 length equals 15 residues. CDR1 MDHEN and CDR2 SYDVKM come from the germline V gene. The CDR3 nucleotides are TGTGCCAGCAGTTTATTTTCAGGGTCTCAAGAGACCCAGTACTTC. This gives the protein CASSLFSGSQETQYF.

The rearrangement uses TRBV5-1 and TRBJ2-6; D might be TRBD1 (5 bases). The germline V gene has CDR1 SGHRS and CDR2 YFSETQ. V lost 4 bases, J lost 0 bases, and 11 bases lay in between. This CDR3 contains 16 residues. DNA for the CDR3: TGCGCCAGCAGCGCAGGGCAATTCTCTGGGGCCAACGTCCTGACTTTC. This codes for CASSAGQFSGANVLTF. The entire variable domain, with the rest obtained from reference TRBV5-1 and TRBJ2-6, is as follows: KAGVTQTPRYLIKTRGQQVTLSCSPISGHRSVSWYQQTPGQGLQFLFEYFSETQRNKGNFPGRFSGRQFSNSRSEMNVSTLELGDSALYLCASSAGQFSGANVLTFGAGSRLTVL.

The CDR3 DNA reads as TGTGCCAGCAGCTTACGACAGCAAGAGACCCAGTACTTC. It yields the protein CASSLRQQETQYF. V is TRBV7-6 and J is TRBJ2-5, with a possible D match to TRBD1 (5 bases). The CDR3 consists of 13 residues. Per the germline V gene, CDR1 is SGHVS and CDR2 is FNYEAQ. The V gene lost 2 bases and the J gene lost 2 bases, with 6 bases spanning the gap.